Below are 5 T cell receptor beta chains sequenced from a single sample in a study of cytomegalovirus exposure and HLA in healthy donors. Researchers ran the PCR with 60 Vbeta and 13 Jbeta primers. Assay: immunoSEQ multiplex PCR; the TCRdb copy retains only in-frame clones and omits some. The sample includes fewer than 110,000 clones, 65% to 75% of them seen just once. Sequenced sample: PBMCs. The receptors were sampled from a woman aged 40 to 50 in good health and CMV-seronegative.

The chain couples TRBV9 to TRBJ2-7, with D unclear. The CDR3 is 14 amino acids. V lost 1 base, J lost 1 base, and 9 bases lay in between. Germline-derived CDR1 and CDR2 are SGDLS and YYNGEE. The CDR3 protein is CASSVSISSYEQYF. CDR3 DNA sequence: TGTGCCAGCAGCGTATCAATTAGTTCCTACGAGCAGTACTTC.

The rearrangement uses TRBV6-5 and TRBJ2-7; D is ambiguous. Germline CDR1 reads MNHEY; CDR2 reads SVGAGI. The CDR3 totals 15 residues. Trimming shortened V by 5 bases and J by 3 bases, and 17 bases separated the two germline ends. The CDR3 loop reads CASSTGLRMSYEQYF. Written as DNA, the CDR3 is TGTGCCAGCAGTACTGGTTTGCGGATGAGCTACGAGCAGTACTTC.

The gene calls are TRBV30 and TRBJ2-3, with a possible D match to TRBD2 (7 bases). The germline CDR1 and CDR2 sequences are GTSNPN and SVGIG (reference sequence). This CDR3 has 14 amino acids. Trimming shortened V by 5 bases and J by 2 bases, and 14 bases separated the two germline ends. CDR3 bases: TGTGCCTGGGGGGAGGGGGGAAACACAGATACGCAGTATTTT. Translating gives CAWGEGGNTDTQYF.

This chain connects TRBV27 to TRBJ2-4, with 10 bases aligning to TRBD2. The CDR3 loop spans 17 amino acids. V shed 6 bases and J 7 bases; nucleotides not matched to a gene: 15. In germline, CDR1 is MNHEY, CDR2 SMNVEV (reference sequence). DNA for the CDR3: TGTGCCAGCAGAGGGCTAGCGGGAGTGGGTAGTATGAACATTCAGTACTTC. This codes for CASRGLAGVGSMNIQYF.

The chain links TRBV12-5 to TRBJ2-1, with 9 bases identical to TRBD2. This CDR3 has 12 amino acids. Germline assignment: CDR1 LGHNT and CDR2 FRNRAP. With V trimmed by 2 bases and J by 11 bases, 1 base remained unmatched. The CDR3 loop reads CASGLLAGQQFF. The CDR3 region has the DNA TGTGCTAGTGGTTTGCTAGCGGGACAGCAGTTCTTC. Using reference TRBV12-5 and TRBJ2-1 for the parts outside the CDR3, the full variable domain is DARVTQTPRHKVTEMGQEVTMRCQPILGHNTVFWYRQTMMQGLELLAYFRNRAPLDDSGMPKDRFSAEMPDATLATLKIQPSEPRDSAVYFCASGLLAGQQFFGPGTRLTVL.